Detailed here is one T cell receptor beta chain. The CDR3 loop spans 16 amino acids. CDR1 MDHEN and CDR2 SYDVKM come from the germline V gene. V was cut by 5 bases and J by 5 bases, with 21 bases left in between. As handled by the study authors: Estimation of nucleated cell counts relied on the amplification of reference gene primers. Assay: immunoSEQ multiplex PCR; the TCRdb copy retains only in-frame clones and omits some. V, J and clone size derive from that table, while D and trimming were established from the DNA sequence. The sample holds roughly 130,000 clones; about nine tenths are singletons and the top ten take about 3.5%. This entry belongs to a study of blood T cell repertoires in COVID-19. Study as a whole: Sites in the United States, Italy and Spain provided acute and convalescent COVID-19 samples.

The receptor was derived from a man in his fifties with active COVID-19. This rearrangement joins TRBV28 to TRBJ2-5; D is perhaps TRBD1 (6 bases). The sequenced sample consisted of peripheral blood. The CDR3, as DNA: TGTGCCAGCAGTACTCGGGCAGGGGCAATTTCGGAGACCCAGTACTTC. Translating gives CASSTRAGAISETQYF. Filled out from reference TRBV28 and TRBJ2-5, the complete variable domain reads DVKVTQSSRYLVKRTGEKVFLECVQDMDHENMFWYRQDPGLGLRLIYFSYDVKMKEKGDIPEGYSVSREKKERFSLILESASTNQTSMYLCASSTRAGAISETQYFGPGTRLLVL.